These T cell receptor beta chains were read from a single sample in a study of monozygotic twins with inflammatory bowel disease. TCRdb reprocessed the 5' RACE reads, with one entry per CDR3 protein and no DNA. The sample holds fewer than 550,000 distinct CDR3 sequences. Sample: blood. These receptors originate from a human donor with ulcerative colitis or Crohn's disease, or a healthy co-twin of an affected twin (not recorded which). CDR3s include the opening cysteine and the closing phenylalanine or tryptophan.

J | V | CDR3
TRBJ2-3 | TRBV5-1 | CASSLTLTDTQYF
TRBJ1-6 | TRBV4-3 | CASSPTTADLPLHF
TRBJ2-6 | TRBV27 | CASSFYREMQGANVLTF
TRBJ2-5 | TRBV24-1 | CATSDPLEETQYF
TRBJ2-5 | TRBV11-2 | CASSFGVAETQYF
TRBJ1-5 | TRBV27 | CASSLSAGNNQPQHF
TRBJ2-3 | TRBV27 | CASSLRLAGADTQYF
TRBJ2-7 | TRBV5-1 | CASSPGTSGYEQYF
TRBJ1-5 | TRBV12-3/TRBV12-4 | CASTDDGRQPQHF
TRBJ2-2 | TRBV10-3 | CAISGGGGGRNTGELFF
TRBJ2-6 | TRBV12-3/TRBV12-4 | CASSAHSGGPSGANVLTF
TRBJ2-7 | TRBV4-3 | CASSQDIQGFSYEQYF
TRBJ1-6 | TRBV28 | CASRDSNSPLHF